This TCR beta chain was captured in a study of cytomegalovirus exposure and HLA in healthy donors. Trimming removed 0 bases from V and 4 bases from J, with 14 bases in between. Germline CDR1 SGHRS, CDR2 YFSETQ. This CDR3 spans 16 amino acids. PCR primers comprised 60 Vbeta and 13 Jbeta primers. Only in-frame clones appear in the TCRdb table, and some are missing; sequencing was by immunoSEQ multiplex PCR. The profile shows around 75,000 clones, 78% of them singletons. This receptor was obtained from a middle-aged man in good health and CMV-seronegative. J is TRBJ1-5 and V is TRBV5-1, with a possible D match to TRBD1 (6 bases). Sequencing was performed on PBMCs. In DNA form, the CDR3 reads TGCGCCAGCAGCTTGGTCTCGGGGGGCAGGAATCAGCCCCAGCATTTT. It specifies CASSLVSGGRNQPQHF.